This T cell receptor beta chain was captured in a study of blood T cell repertoires in COVID-19. Study details: The United States, Italy and Spain provided the acute and convalescent COVID-19 samples. T cells, B-cell-depleted T cells, or PBMCs supplied cDNA or gDNA.

As handled by the study authors: Reference gene primer amplification gave nucleated cell count estimates. Produced via immunoSEQ multiplex PCR; TCRdb's table is partial and in-frame only. From that table come the V and J calls and clone size; the DNA was used to work out D and trimming. The sample has about 230,000 clones, approximately 90% seen once. Followed over time, Seattle patients had been enrolled while infection was active. Trimming took 2 bases from V and 12 from J; bases not matched to a gene: 7. This CDR3 contains 13 residues. Germline values: CDR1 MNHNS, CDR2 SASEGT. The sample comprised peripheral blood. The TCR comes from a man between 50 and 59 years old with COVID-19, enrolled during active disease. This rearrangement joins TRBV6-1 to TRBJ2-1; the match to TRBD1 covers 7 bases. CDR3 nucleotide sequence: TGTGCCAGCAGTGAACGGGACAGAAGAGGGCAGTTCTTC. This encodes CASSERDRRGQFF.